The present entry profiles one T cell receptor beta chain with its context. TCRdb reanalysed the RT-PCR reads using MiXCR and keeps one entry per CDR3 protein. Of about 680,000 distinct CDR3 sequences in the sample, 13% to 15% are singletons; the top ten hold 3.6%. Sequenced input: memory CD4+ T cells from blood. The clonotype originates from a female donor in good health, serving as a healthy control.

The CDR3 protein is CSASLRERIYGYTF. CDR3 nucleotide sequence: TGCAGTGCTAGTCTGCGGGAACGGATCTATGGCTACACCTTC. This chain links TRBV20-1 with TRBJ1-2; D is undetermined. Trimming removed 3 bases from V and 4 bases from J, with 15 bases in between. Germline loops: CDR1 DFQATT, CDR2 SNEGSKA (reference sequence). The CDR3 is 14 residues long.